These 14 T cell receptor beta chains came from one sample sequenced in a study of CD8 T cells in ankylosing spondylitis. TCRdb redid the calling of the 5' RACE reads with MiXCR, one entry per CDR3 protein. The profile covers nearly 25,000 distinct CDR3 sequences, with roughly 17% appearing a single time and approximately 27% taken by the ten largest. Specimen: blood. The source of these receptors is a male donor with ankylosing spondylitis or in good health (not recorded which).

DNA for the CDR3: TGTGCCAGCAGTTCCCCCCCAGATACGCAGTATTTT. Translation: CASSSPPDTQYF. The V and J genes are TRBV27 and TRBJ2-3; D ambiguous. Deletions cut 4 bases from V and 4 bases from J, with 6 bases between. CDR3 length: 12 residues. CDR1 and CDR2 (germline): MNHEY, SMNVEV (reference sequence).

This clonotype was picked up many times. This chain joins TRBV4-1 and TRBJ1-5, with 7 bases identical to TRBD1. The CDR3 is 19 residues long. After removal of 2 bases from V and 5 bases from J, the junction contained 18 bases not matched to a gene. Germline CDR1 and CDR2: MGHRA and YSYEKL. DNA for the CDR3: TGCGCCAGCAGCCAAACGGCGGCAGGGGGTAGGATTAGGGATCAGCCCCAGCATTTT. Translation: CASSQTAAGGRIRDQPQHF.

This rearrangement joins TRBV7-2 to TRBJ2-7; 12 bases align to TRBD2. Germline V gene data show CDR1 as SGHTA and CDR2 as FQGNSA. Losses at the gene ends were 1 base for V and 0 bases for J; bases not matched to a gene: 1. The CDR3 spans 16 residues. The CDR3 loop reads CASSLGTSGISYEQYF. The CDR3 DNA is TGTGCCAGCAGCTTAGGGACTAGCGGGATCTCCTACGAGCAGTACTTC.

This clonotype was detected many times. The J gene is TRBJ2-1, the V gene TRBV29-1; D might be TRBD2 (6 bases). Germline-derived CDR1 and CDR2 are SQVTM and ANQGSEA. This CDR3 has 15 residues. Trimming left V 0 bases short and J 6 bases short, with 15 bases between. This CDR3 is CSVEDGLASINEQFF. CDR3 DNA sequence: TGCAGCGTTGAAGATGGGCTAGCGTCTATCAATGAGCAGTTCTTC.

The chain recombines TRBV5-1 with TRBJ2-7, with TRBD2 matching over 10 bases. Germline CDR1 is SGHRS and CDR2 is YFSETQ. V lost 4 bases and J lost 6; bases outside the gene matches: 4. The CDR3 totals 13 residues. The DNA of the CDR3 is TGCGCCAGCAGCGCCGGGACTAGCGCCGAGCAGTACTTC. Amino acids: CASSAGTSAEQYF.

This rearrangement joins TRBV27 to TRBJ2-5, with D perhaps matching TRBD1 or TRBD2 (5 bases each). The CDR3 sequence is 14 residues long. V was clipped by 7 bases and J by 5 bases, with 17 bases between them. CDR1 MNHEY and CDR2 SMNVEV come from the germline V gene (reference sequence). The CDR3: CASTGRADGETQYF. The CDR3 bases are TGTGCCAGCACGGGACGGGCGGACGGGGAGACCCAGTACTTC.

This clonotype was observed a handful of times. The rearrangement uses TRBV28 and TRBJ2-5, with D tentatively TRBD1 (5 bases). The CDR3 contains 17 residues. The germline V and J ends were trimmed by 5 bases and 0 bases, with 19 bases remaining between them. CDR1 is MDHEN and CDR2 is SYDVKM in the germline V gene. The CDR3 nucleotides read TGTGCCAGCAGTACCATATCATCGAGACAGAACCAAGAGACCCAGTACTTC. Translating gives CASSTISSRQNQETQYF.

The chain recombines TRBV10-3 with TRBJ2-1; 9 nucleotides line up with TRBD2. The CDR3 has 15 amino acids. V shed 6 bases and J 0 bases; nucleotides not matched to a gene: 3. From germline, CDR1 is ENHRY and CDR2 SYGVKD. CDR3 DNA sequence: TGTGCCATCAGGCTTAGCGGGAGCTCCTACAATGAGCAGTTCTTC. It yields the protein CAIRLSGSSYNEQFF.

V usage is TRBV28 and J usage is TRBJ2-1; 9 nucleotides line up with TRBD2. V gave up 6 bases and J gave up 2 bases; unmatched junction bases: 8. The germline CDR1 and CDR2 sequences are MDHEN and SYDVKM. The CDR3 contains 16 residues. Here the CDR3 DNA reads TGTGCCAGCAGCCAGGCCCGACTAGCGGCCTACAATGAGCAGTTCTTC. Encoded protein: CASSQARLAAYNEQFF.

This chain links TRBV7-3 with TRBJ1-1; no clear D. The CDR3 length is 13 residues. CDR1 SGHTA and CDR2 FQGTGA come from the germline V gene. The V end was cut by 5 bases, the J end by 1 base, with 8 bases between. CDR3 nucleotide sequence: TGTGCCAGCAGCCCCTCGGCGAACACTGAAGCTTTCTTT. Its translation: CASSPSANTEAFF.

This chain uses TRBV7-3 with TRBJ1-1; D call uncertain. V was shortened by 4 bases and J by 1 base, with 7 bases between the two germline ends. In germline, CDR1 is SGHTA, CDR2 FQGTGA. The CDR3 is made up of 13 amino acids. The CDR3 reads CASSSTPNTEAFF. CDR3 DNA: TGTGCCAGCAGCTCGACGCCGAACACTGAAGCTTTCTTT. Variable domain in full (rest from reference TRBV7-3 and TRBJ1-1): GAGVSQTPSNKVTEKGKYVELRCDPISGHTALYWYRQSLGQGPEFLIYFQGTGAADDSGLPNDRFFAVRPEGSVSTLKIQRTERGDSAVYLCASSSTPNTEAFFGQGTRLTVV.

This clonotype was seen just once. The CDR3 DNA reads as TGTGCCAGCACCTTCTGGACAGGAGTTAATGAAAAACTGTTTTTT. It translates to CASTFWTGVNEKLFF. V and J are TRBV6-2 or TRBV6-3 and TRBJ1-4; 7 nucleotides align to TRBD1. CDR3 size: 15 residues. Per germline, CDR1 MNHEY and CDR2 SVGEGT. With 7 bases clipped from V and 4 bases from J, the junction kept 9 bases outside the gene matches.

The CDR3 protein is CASSTRTGARTGQPQHF. In DNA, the CDR3 is TGTGCCAGCAGCACAAGGACAGGCGCCAGAACGGGACAGCCCCAGCATTTT. The rearrangement joins TRBV28 to TRBJ1-5; 7 nucleotides align to TRBD1. CDR1 and CDR2 from the germline V gene are MDHEN and SYDVKM. V was pared by 6 bases and J by 7 bases, with 18 bases of the junction left unmatched. The CDR3 runs to 17 residues.

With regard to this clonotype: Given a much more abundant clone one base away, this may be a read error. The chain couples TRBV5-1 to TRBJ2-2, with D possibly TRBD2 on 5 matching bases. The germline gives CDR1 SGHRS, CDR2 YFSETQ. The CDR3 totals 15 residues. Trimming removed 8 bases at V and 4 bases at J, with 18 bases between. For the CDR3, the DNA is TGCGCCAGACCTTCCCTACGGGATAGCACCGGGGAGCTGTTTTTT. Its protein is CARPSLRDSTGELFF.